The clone carrying this TCR beta chain was detected only once. Its target is unknown. The CDR3 regions of TCR beta were amplified from RNA transcripts. HTBI primers were the set used in a first-round RT-PCR of the TCR CDR3. TCRdb re-derived calls from the multiplex PCR reads in MiXCR, one entry per CDR3 protein. Of under 400,000 distinct CDR3 sequences in the sample, approximately 16% are singletons; the top ten hold roughly a third. CDR1 MNHEY and CDR2 SVGEGT come from the germline V gene. Trimming pared 2 bases from V and 0 bases from J, leaving 14 bases between. The CDR3 runs 16 residues. This specimen comes from a study of T cells in Graves' hyperthyroidism and ophthalmopathy. Across the whole study: Blood was drawn when the patient was first diagnosed and still untreated.

General observations from the study: Model-based prediction identified ophthalmopathy a median around 6.5 months prior to its onset.

The study based diagnoses on clinical symptoms, serum thyroxine and TRAb, thyroid ultrasound and orbital computed tomography. The TCR comes from a man aged 30 to 39 with Graves' hyperthyroidism. The sample was blood. V is TRBV6-2 or TRBV6-3 and J is TRBJ2-7; D could derive from TRBD1 or TRBD2 (5 bases each). DNA of the CDR3: TGTGCCAGCAGTTACCTTGCCCGGGACGACTCCTACGAGCAGTACTTC. Protein sequence: CASSYLARDDSYEQYF.